This entry describes one T cell receptor beta chain. The treatment was: oral pan-JAK inhibitor, 5-10 mg twice daily. cDNA prepared by RNA extraction and subsequent reverse transcription served as the template for sequencing. Generated by immunoSEQ multiplex PCR, the TCRdb table keeps only in-frame clones and is missing some. In the table there are some 130,000 clones, 54% of which are singletons. This specimen comes from a study of CD8+ T cells in alopecia areata. Study-wide background: Patients received oral tofacitinib, 5 to 10 mg twice daily, for moderate-to-severe alopecia areata.

This CDR3 is 11 amino acids long. Per the germline V gene, CDR1 is SGHRS and CDR2 is YFSETQ. V was trimmed by 0 bases and J by 6 bases, leaving 0 bases between them. The clonotype comes from a human donor with alopecia areata. The source was CD8+ T cells sorted from blood, collected at week 4, from a patient treated with tofacitinib. V is TRBV5-1 and J is TRBJ2-2; no clear D gene. The CDR3 reads CASSLAGELFF. Here the CDR3 DNA reads TGCGCCAGCAGCTTGGCCGGGGAGCTGTTTTTT.